This T cell receptor beta chain derives from a study of blood T cells in healthy people across ages. Study context: About one barcoded TCR beta cDNA was captured per two T cells.

Next came a second PCR, run for about 7 to 12 cycles, which used a sample-barcoded 5' primer along with a J-beta primer mix. TCRdb reprocessed the 5' RACE reads via MiXCR and lists one record per CDR3 protein. The table records about 1.8 million distinct CDR3 sequences, 49% of them present only once. The study, taken as a whole, reports: The donors' CMV status was not determined, possibly confounding changes in expanded clonotypes.

V dropped 4 bases and J dropped 2 bases, with 14 bases sitting between them. The CDR3 is 15 amino acids. The V gene's germline CDR1 is SGHTA and CDR2 FQGNSA. On this clonotype: No antigen is known for it.

The origin of this receptor is a middle-aged woman in good health. The chain recombines TRBV7-2 with TRBJ2-5; possibly TRBD2 for D (6 bases). The source material was blood. CDR3 DNA sequence: TGTACCAGCAGCTGGAGGGCCCAACAGCAAGAGACCCAGTACTTC. This translates into CTSSWRAQQQETQYF.